These 4 T cell receptor beta chains originate from one sample sequenced in a study of T cell responses to AZD1222 COVID-19 vaccine. Clones were sequenced by immunoSEQ multiplex PCR, and TCRdb holds only the in-frame ones, with some missing. The sample gives more than 100,000 clones, around 92% of which show up once; 6% to 9% is in the top ten. Here the sequenced sample was peripheral blood, taken 28 days after the second AZD1222 dose. All receptors come from an adult who received the AZD1222 COVID-19 vaccine.

The rearrangement links TRBV11-2 to TRBJ1-5, with D uncertain. Per germline, CDR1 SGHAT and CDR2 FQNNGV. Deletions cut 1 base from V and 3 bases from J, with 7 bases between. The CDR3 length is 14 residues. DNA for the CDR3: TGTGCCAGCAGCTTAGGTCAGGCCAATCAGCCCCAGCATTTT. It encodes CASSLGQANQPQHF.

The J gene is TRBJ1-5, the V gene TRBV25-1, with D unresolved. Trimming removed 6 bases from V and 4 bases from J, with 19 bases in between. Germline CDR1 MGHDK, CDR2 SYGVNS. The CDR3 covers 16 residues. CDR3 protein: CASRQLSGIFNQPQHF. CDR3 DNA sequence: TGTGCCAGCAGACAACTCTCGGGAATCTTTAATCAGCCCCAGCATTTT.

This clone was seen once. The V and J genes are TRBV11-2 and TRBJ2-5; possible D gene TRBD2, 7 bases. Germline V gives CDR1 SGHAT, CDR2 FQNNGV. This CDR3 has 16 residues. V lost 3 bases to trimming and J lost 4 bases, with 18 bases between them. CDR3 amino acids: CASSFNSAGEGETQYF. The CDR3 coding sequence is TGTGCCAGCAGCTTTAATTCCGCAGGGGAGGGAGAGACCCAGTACTTC.

The chain carries TRBV19 and TRBJ2-2; the D is unclear. There are 13 residues in the CDR3. CDR1 LNHDA and CDR2 SQIVND come from the germline V gene (reference sequence). Between the trimmed V and J ends, which lost 4 bases and 4 bases, there was a span of 7 bases. The CDR3 DNA reads TGTGCCAGTAGTACCGACTTCACCGGGGAGCTGTTTTTT. Amino acid sequence: CASSTDFTGELFF.